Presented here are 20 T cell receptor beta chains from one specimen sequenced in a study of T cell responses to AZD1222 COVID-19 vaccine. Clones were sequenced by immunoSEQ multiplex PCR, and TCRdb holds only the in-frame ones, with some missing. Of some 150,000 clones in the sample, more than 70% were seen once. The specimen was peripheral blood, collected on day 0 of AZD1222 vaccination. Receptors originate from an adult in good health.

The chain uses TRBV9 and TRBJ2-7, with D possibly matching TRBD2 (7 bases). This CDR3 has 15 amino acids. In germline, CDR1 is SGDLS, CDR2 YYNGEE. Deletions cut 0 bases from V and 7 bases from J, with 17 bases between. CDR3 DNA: TGTGCCAGCAGCGTAGATCGGGGGGCGATGGAAGAGCAGTACTTC. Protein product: CASSVDRGAMEEQYF.

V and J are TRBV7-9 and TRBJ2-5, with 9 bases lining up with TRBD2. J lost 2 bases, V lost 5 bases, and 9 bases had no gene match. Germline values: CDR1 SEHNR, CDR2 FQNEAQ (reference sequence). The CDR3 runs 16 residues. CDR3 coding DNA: TGTGCCAGCAGCGTTGCTAGCGGGGCTATGCAAGAGACCCAGTACTTC. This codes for CASSVASGAMQETQYF. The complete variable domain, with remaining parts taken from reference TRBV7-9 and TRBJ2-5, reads DTGVSQNPRHKITKRGQNVTFRCDPISEHNRLYWYRQTLGQGPEFLTYFQNEAQLEKSRLLSDRFSAERPKGSFSTLEIQRTEQGDSAMYLCASSVASGAMQETQYFGPGTRLLVL.

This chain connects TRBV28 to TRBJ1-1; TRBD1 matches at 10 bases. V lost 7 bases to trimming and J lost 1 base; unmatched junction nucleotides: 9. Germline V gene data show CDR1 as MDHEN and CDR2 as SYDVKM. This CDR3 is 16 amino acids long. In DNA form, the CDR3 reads TGTGCCAGCACCCTAGACAGGGGGCGTAGGAACACTGAAGCTTTCTTT. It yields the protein CASTLDRGRRNTEAFF.

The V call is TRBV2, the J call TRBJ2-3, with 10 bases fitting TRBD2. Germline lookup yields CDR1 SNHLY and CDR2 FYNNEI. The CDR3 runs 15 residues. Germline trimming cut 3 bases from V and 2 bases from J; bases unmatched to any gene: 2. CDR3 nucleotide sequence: TGTGCCAGCAGTGACACTAGCGGGGTCACAGATACGCAGTATTTT. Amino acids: CASSDTSGVTDTQYF.

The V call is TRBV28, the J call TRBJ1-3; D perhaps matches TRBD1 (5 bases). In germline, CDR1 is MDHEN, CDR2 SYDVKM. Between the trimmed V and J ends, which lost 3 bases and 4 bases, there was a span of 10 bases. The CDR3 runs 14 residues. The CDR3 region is CASSLGGKGNTIYF. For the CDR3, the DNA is TGTGCCAGCAGTTTGGGGGGGAAAGGAAACACCATATATTTT.

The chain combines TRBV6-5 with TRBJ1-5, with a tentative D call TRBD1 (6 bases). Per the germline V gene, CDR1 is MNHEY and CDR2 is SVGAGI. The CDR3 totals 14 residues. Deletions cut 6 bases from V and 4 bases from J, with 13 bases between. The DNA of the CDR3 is TGTGCCAGCAGCGACAGGTTCGGTAATCAGCCCCAGCATTTT. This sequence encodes CASSDRFGNQPQHF.

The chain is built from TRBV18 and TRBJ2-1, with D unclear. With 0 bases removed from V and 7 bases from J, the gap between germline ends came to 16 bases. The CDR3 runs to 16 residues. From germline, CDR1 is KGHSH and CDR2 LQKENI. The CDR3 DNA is TGTGCCAGCTCACCACCTCCTACCGATTTAGTAAATGAGCAGTTCTTC. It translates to CASSPPPTDLVNEQFF.

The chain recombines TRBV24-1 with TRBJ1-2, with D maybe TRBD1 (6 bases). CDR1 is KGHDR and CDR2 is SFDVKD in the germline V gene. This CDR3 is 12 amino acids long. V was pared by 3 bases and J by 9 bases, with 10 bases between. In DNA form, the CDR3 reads TGTGCCACCAGTGATACCACAGGGCGCTACACCTTC. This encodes CATSDTTGRYTF.

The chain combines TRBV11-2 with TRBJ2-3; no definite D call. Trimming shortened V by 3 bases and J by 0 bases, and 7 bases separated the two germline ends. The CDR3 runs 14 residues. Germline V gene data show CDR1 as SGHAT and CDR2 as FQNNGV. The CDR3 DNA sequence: TGTGCCAGCAGCTTGGGCTTTAGCACAGATACGCAGTATTTT. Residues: CASSLGFSTDTQYF.

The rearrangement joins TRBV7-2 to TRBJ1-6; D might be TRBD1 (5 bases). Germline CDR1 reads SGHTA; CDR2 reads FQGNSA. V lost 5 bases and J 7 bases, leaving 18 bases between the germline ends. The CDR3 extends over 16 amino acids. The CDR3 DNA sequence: TGTGCCAGCAGCCTAGGGGCACCGAGGTCCAATTCACCCCTCCACTTT. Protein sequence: CASSLGAPRSNSPLHF.

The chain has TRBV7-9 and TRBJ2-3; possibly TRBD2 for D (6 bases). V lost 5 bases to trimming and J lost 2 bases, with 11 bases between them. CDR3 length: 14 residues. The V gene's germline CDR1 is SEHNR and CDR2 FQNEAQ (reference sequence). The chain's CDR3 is CASSPGSATDTQYF. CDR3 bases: TGTGCCAGCAGCCCCGGGAGCGCCACAGATACGCAGTATTTT.

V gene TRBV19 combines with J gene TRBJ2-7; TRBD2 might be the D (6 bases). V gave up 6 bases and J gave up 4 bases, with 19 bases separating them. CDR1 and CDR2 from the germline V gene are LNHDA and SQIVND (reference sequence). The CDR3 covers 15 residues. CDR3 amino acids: CASSSTGTPYYEQYF. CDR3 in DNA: TGTGCCAGTAGCTCGACCGGGACTCCCTATTACGAGCAGTACTTC.

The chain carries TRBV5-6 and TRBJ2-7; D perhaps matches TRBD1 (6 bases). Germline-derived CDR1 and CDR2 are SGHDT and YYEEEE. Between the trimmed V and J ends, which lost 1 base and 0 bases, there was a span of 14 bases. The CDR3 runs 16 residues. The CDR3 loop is CASSLRAMGHSYEQYF. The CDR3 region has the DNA TGTGCCAGCAGCTTGAGGGCTATGGGACACTCCTACGAGCAGTACTTC.

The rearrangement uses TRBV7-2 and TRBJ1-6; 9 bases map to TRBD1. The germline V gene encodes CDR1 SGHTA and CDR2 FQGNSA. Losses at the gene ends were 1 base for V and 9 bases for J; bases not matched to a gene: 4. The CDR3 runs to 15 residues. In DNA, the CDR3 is TGTGCCAGCAGCTTAGTAACGGGACAGGGTTCACCCCTCCACTTT. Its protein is CASSLVTGQGSPLHF.

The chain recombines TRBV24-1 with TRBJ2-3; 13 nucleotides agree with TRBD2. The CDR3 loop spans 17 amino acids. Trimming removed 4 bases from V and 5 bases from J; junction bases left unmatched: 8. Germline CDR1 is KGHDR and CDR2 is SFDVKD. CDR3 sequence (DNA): TGTGCCACCAGTGAGACGACTAGCGGGAGGACTCAAGATACGCAGTATTTT. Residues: CATSETTSGRTQDTQYF.

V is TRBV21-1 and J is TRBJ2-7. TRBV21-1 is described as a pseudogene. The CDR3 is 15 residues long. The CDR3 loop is CASRRNRTDSYEQYF. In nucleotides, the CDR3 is TGTGCCAGCAGGCGCAATCGGACGGACTCCTACGAGCAGTACTTC.

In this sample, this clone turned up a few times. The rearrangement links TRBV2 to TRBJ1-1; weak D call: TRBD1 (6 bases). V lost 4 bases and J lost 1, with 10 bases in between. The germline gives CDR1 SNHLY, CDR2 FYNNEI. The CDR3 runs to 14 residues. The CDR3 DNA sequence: TGTGCCAGCAGTGTGGGGGCGACGAACACTGAAGCTTTCTTT. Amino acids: CASSVGATNTEAFF.

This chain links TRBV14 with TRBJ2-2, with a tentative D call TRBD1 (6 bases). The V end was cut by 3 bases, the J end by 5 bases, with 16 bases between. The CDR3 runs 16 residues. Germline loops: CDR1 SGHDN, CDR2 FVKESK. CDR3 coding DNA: TGTGCCAGCAGCCATACACCGGGACAACGGACCGGGGAGCTGTTTTTT. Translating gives CASSHTPGQRTGELFF. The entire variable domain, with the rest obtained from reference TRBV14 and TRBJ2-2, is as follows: EAGVTQFPSHSVIEKGQTVTLRCDPISGHDNLYWYRRVMGKEIKFLLHFVKESKQDESGMPNNRFLAERTGGTYSTLKVQPAELEDSGVYFCASSHTPGQRTGELFFGEGSRLTVL.

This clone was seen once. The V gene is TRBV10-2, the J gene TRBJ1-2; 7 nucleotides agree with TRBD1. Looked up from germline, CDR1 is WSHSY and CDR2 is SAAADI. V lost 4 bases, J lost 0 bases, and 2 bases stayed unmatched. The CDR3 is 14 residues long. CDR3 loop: CASSVTGANYGYTF. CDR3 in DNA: TGCGCCAGCAGTGTTACAGGGGCTAACTATGGCTACACCTTC.

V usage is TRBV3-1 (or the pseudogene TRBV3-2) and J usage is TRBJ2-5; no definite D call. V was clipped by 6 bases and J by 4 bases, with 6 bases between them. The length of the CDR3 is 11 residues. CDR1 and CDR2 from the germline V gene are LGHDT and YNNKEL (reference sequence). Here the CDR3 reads CASSSRETQYF. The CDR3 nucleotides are TGTGCCAGCAGTTCGAGAGAGACCCAGTACTTC.